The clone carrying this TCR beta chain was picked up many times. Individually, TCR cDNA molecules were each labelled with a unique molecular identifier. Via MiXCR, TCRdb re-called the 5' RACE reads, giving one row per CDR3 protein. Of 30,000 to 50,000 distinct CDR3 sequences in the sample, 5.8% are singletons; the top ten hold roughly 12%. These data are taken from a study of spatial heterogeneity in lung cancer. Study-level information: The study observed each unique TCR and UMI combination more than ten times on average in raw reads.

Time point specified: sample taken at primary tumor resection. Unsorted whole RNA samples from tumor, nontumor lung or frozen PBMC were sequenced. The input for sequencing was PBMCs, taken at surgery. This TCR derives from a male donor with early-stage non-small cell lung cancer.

Written as DNA, the CDR3 is TGTGCCAGCAGTTTACTGGCAGGGACCTACGAGCAGTACTTC. This gives the protein CASSLLAGTYEQYF. The J gene is TRBJ2-7, the V gene TRBV28; D may be TRBD1 (5 bases). Trimming cost V 2 bases and J 2 bases, with 10 bases left between them. Germline CDR1 MDHEN, CDR2 SYDVKM. The CDR3 consists of 14 residues.